The clone carrying this T cell receptor (beta chain) was counted only a few times. V lost 1 base, J lost 4 bases, and 6 bases lay in between. The germline CDR1 and CDR2 sequences are SGHTS and YDEGEE. This CDR3 has 13 residues. The sample is drawn from a study of blood T cell repertoires in COVID-19. Sequencing used immunoSEQ multiplex PCR; TCRdb keeps in-frame clones, though not all of them. This sample has approximately 76,000 clones, with roughly 87% found just once. The gene calls are TRBV5-8 and TRBJ1-3; D uncertain. Material: peripheral blood. The TCR was taken from a man aged 45-60 years with acute or convalescent COVID-19. CDR3 amino acids: CASSLPGGNTIYF. The CDR3 DNA follows: TGTGCCAGCAGCTTGCCCGGGGGAAACACCATATATTTT.